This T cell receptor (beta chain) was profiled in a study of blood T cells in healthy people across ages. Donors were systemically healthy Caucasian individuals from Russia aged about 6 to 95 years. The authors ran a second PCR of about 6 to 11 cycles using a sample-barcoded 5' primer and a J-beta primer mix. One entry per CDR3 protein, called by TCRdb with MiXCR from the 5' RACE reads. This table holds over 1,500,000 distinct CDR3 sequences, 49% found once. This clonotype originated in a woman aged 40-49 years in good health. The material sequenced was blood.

The CDR3 loop reads CASSVAVGEQYF. CDR3 DNA sequence: TGTGCCAGCAGTGTCGCGGTAGGAGAGCAGTACTTC. This chain connects TRBV28 to TRBJ2-7; D remains ambiguous. Germline V gene lookup returns CDR1 MDHEN and CDR2 SYDVKM. Trimming shortened V by 5 bases and J by 7 bases, and 12 bases separated the two germline ends. The CDR3 is 12 residues long.